Reported below is one T cell receptor beta chain. This specimen comes from a study of blood T cell repertoires in COVID-19. Across the study: Researchers got acute and convalescent COVID-19 samples from the United States, Italy and Spain.

Libraries were prepared by immunoSEQ multiplex PCR; TCRdb keeps only in-frame clonotypes and omits some of them. The profile shows about 60,000 clones, about 91% of them singletons. The sample consisted of peripheral blood. This receptor was identified in a human donor in a cohort sampled during active COVID-19.

The DNA of the CDR3 is TGTGCCAGCAGCCGTCGGACAGGGACTAACTATGGCTACACCTTC. This codes for CASSRRTGTNYGYTF. The chain has TRBV13 and TRBJ1-2, with 8 nucleotides matching TRBD1. CDR1 and CDR2 (germline): PRHDT, FYEKMQ (reference sequence). Trimming cost V 5 bases and J 0 bases; bases outside gene matches: 5. CDR3 length: 15 amino acids. The full variable domain, completed using reference TRBV13 and TRBJ1-2, is AAGVIQSPRHLIKEKRETATLKCYPIPRHDTVYWYQQGPGQDPQFLISFYEKMQSDKGSIPDRFSAQQFSDYHSELNMSSLELGDSALYFCASSRRTGTNYGYTFGSGTRLTVV.